This T cell receptor beta chain was identified during a study of OX40 agonist ivuxolimab in advanced cancers. About the research overall: It was ivuxolimab, an agonistic anti-OX40 (CD134) antibody, that patients were treated with. Broader study findings: Some of the lowest clonal expansion was seen in partial responders at 0.1-3.0 mg/kg. Both CD4+ and CD8+ T cell populations in blood had undergone clonal expansion by week 6 at 0.1 to 3.0 mg/kg.

The data were produced by immunoSEQ multiplex PCR, yet TCRdb's version contains in-frame clones alone and is incomplete. The table records 100,000 or so clones, around 94% of them present only once. After removal of 4 bases from V and 0 bases from J, the junction contained 6 bases not matched to a gene. CDR3 length: 16 residues. Germline loops: CDR1 SEHNR, CDR2 FQNEAQ (reference sequence). With regard to this clone: Its antigen is still unknown.

The receptor was derived from an adult with an advanced solid tumor such as melanoma, head and neck, liver or kidney cancer. The chain couples TRBV7-9 to TRBJ1-5; the match to TRBD1 covers 7 bases. Here the sequenced sample was CD4+ or CD8+ T cells sorted from blood, taken in a trial of the OX40 agonist ivuxolimab. This CDR3 is CASSSGGSYSNQPQHF. In DNA, the CDR3 is TGTGCCAGCAGCTCAGGGGGGAGTTATAGCAATCAGCCCCAGCATTTT. The whole variable domain, remainder taken from reference TRBV7-9 and TRBJ1-5, is DTGVSQNPRHKITKRGQNVTFRCDPISEHNRLYWYRQTLGQGPEFLTYFQNEAQLEKSRLLSDRFSAERPKGSFSTLEIQRTEQGDSAMYLCASSSGGSYSNQPQHFGDGTRLSIL.